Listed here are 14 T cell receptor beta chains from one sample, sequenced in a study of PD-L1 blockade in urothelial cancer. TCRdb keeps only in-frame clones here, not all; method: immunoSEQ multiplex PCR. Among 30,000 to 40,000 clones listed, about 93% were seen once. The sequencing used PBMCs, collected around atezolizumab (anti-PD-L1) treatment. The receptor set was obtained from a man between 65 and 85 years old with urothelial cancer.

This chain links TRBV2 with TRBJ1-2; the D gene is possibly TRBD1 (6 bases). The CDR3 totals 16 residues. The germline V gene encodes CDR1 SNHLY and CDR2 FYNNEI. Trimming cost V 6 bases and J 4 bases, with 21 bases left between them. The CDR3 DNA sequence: TGTGCCAGCAGAGGGACAAGGCGGTTTATCTCCTATGGCTACACCTTC. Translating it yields CASRGTRRFISYGYTF.

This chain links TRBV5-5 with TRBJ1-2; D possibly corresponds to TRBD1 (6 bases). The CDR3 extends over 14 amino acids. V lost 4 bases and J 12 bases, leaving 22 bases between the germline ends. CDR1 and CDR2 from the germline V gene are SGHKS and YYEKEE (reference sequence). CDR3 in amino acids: CASSVGQKASGHTF. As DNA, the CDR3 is TGTGCCAGCAGCGTAGGACAGAAAGCTTCAGGGCACACCTTC.

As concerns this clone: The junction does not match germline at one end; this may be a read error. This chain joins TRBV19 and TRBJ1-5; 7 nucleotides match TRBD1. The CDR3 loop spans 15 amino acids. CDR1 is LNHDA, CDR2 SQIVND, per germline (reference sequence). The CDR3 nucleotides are TGTGCCAGTAGTGTAGACAGGGAAGGAAATCAGCCCCAGCATTTT. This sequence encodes CASSVDREGNQPQHF.

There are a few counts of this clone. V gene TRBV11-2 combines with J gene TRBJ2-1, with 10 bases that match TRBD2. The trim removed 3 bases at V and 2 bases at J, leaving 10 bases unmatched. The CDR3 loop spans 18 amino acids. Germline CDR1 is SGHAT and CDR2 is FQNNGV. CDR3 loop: CASSLGVAGGNPYNEQFF. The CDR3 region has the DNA TGTGCCAGCAGCTTGGGGGTAGCGGGAGGAAACCCCTACAATGAGCAGTTCTTC.

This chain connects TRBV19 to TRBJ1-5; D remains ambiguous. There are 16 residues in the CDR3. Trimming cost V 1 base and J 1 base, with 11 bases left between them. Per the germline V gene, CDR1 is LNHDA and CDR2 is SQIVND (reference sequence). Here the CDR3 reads CASSIGGVWSNQPQHF. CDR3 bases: TGTGCCAGTAGTATAGGCGGGGTCTGGAGCAATCAGCCCCAGCATTTT.

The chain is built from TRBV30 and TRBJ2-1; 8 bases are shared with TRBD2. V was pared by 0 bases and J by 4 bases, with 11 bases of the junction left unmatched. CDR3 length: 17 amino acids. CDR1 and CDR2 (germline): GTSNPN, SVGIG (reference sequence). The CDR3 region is CAWSVRGGVREYNEQFF. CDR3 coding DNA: TGTGCCTGGAGTGTACGGGGGGGAGTCAGGGAGTACAATGAGCAGTTCTTC. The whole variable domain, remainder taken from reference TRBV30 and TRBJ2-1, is SQTIHQWPATLVQPVGSPLSLECTVEGTSNPNLYWYRQAAGRGLQLLFYSVGIGQISSEVPQNLSASRPQDRQFILSSKKLLLSDSGFYLCAWSVRGGVREYNEQFFGPGTRLTVL.

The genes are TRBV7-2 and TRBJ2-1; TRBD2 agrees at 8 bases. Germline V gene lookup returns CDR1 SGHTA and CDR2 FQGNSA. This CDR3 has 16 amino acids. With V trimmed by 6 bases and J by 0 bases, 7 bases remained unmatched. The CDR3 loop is CASRITSGTSYNEQFF. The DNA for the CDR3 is TGTGCCAGCAGGATAACTAGCGGAACCTCCTACAATGAGCAGTTCTTC.

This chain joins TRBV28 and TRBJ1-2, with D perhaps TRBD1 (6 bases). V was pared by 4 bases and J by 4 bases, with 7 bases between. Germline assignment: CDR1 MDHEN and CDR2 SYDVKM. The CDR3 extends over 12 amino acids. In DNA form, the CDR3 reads TGTGCCAGCAGTTACAGGGTCTATGGCTACACCTTC. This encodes CASSYRVYGYTF.

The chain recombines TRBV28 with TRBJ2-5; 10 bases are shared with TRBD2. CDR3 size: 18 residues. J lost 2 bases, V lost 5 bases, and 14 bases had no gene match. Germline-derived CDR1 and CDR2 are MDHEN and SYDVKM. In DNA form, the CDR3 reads TGTGCCAGCAGTACGCCTGGACTAGCGGCGGTGGGGCAAGAGACCCAGTACTTC. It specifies CASSTPGLAAVGQETQYF. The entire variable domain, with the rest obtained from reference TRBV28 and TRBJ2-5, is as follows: DVKVTQSSRYLVKRTGEKVFLECVQDMDHENMFWYRQDPGLGLRLIYFSYDVKMKEKGDIPEGYSVSREKKERFSLILESASTNQTSMYLCASSTPGLAAVGQETQYFGPGTRLLVL.

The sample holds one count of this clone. The CDR3 sequence is CASTGGGRGLETQYF. In DNA form, the CDR3 reads TGTGCCAGCACGGGAGGAGGCAGGGGGCTGGAGACCCAGTACTTC. The chain couples TRBV28 to TRBJ2-5; a weak D match, TRBD1 (8 bases). The V end lost 7 bases, the J end lost 5 bases, and 20 bases lay between the germline ends. There are 15 residues in the CDR3. Per germline, CDR1 MDHEN and CDR2 SYDVKM.

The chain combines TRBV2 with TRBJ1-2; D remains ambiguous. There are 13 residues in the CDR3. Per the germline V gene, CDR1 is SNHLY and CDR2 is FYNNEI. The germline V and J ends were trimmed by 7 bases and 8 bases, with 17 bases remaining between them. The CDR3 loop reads CASTDSGVGGYTF. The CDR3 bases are TGTGCCAGCACCGACTCCGGGGTTGGAGGCTACACCTTC.

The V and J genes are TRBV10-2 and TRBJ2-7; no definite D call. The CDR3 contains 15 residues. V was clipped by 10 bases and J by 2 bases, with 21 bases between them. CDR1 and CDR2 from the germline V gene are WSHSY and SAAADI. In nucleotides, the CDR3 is TGCGCCACTGGGCCTCTCGCGCAGGTAACCTACGAGCAGTACTTC. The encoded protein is CATGPLAQVTYEQYF.

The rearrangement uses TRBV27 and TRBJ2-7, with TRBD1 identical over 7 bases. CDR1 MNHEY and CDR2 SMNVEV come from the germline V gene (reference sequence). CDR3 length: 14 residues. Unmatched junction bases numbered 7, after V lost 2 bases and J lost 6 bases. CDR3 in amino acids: CASSLNRGLSEQYF. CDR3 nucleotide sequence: TGTGCCAGCAGTTTAAACAGGGGCCTGAGCGAGCAGTACTTC.

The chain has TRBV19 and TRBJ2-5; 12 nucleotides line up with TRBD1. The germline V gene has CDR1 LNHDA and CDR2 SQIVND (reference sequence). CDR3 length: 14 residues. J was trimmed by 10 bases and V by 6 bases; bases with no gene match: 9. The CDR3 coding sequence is TGTGCCAGTAGCCGGGACAGGGGGCGTGGGGACCAGTACTTC. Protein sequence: CASSRDRGRGDQYF.